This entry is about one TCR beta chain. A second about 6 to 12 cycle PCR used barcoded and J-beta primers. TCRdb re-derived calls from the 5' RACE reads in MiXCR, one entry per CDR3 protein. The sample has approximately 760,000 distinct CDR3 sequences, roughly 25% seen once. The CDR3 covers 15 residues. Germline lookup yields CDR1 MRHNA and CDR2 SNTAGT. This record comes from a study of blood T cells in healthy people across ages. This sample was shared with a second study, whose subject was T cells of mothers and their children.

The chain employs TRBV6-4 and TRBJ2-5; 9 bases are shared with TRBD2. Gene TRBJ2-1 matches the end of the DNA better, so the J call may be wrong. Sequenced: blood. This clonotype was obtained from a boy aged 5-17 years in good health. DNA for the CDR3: TGTGCCAGCAGTGACTGGGCGGGAGGGCCCAATGAGCAGTTCTTC. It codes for CASSDWAGGPNEQFF.